A single sample is the source of the 29 T cell receptor beta chains below, sequenced in a study of T cells after yellow fever vaccination. TCRdb independently ran MiXCR on the 5' RACE reads; one entry per CDR3 protein. The table records around 320,000 distinct CDR3 sequences, roughly 10% of them present only once. The specimen was CD4+ T cells sorted from PBMCs, collected 45 days after the yellow fever booster vaccination. These receptors originate from a young man who received the YFV17D yellow fever vaccine.

This chain connects TRBV15 to TRBJ2-2; 8 nucleotides match TRBD2. Germline CDR1 and CDR2: LNHNV and YYDKDF (reference sequence). With V trimmed by 6 bases and J by 6 bases, 6 bases remained unmatched. This CDR3 has 14 residues. The CDR3 sequence is CATSYGGVSGELFF. CDR3 nucleotide sequence: TGTGCCACCAGTTACGGGGGGGTCTCCGGGGAGCTGTTTTTT. Variable domain in full (rest from reference TRBV15 and TRBJ2-2): DAMVIQNPRYQVTQFGKPVTLSCSQTLNHNVMYWYQQKSSQAPKLLFHYYDKDFNNEADTPDNFQSRRPNTSFCFLDIRSPGLGDTAMYLCATSYGGVSGELFFGEGSRLTVL.

In its sample, this clonotype was seen a few times. V is TRBV14 and J is TRBJ2-7, with 9 bases that match TRBD1. The CDR3 is 15 amino acids. Germline CDR1 reads SGHDN; CDR2 reads FVKESK. V lost 3 bases to trimming and J lost 3 bases; unmatched junction nucleotides: 6. The CDR3 reads CASSQRPGQGYEQYF. The CDR3 DNA sequence: TGTGCCAGCAGCCAGCGTCCGGGACAGGGCTACGAGCAGTACTTC.

This clonotype turned up a few times. The V call is TRBV7-2, the J call TRBJ2-3; D is unresolved. From germline, CDR1 is SGHTA and CDR2 FQGNSA. The CDR3 is made up of 17 amino acids. V was shortened by 5 bases and J by 0 bases, with 18 bases between the two germline ends. Written as DNA, the CDR3 is TGTGCCAGCAGCCTCGAGAGGACCTCATCTAGCACAGATACGCAGTATTTT. This translates into CASSLERTSSSTDTQYF.

This clonotype was observed a few times. The genes are TRBV6-6 and TRBJ1-5; D is perhaps TRBD1 (6 bases). The CDR3 extends over 16 amino acids. In germline, CDR1 is MNHNY, CDR2 SVGAGI (reference sequence). V shed 6 bases and J shed 2 bases, with 17 bases lying between them. CDR3 sequence (DNA): TGTGCCAGCAGACTCCCTCAGGGGAGTGGCAATCAGCCCCAGCATTTT. Amino acids: CASRLPQGSGNQPQHF.

This chain links TRBV20-1 with TRBJ2-1; TRBD2 might be the D (6 bases). CDR1 DFQATT and CDR2 SNEGSKA come from the germline V gene (reference sequence). Trimming cost V 0 bases and J 8 bases, with 14 bases left between them. The CDR3 loop spans 14 amino acids. DNA for the CDR3: TGCAGTGCTAGAGACACGGGGGTTGGCTATGAGCAGTTCTTC. Its protein product is CSARDTGVGYEQFF.

This clonotype was counted a few times. The V and J genes are TRBV2 and TRBJ1-1, with a tentative D call TRBD1 (6 bases). The CDR3 runs to 14 residues. Trimming took 7 bases from V and 1 from J, leaving 13 bases between them. From germline, CDR1 is SNHLY and CDR2 FYNNEI. As DNA, the CDR3 is TGTGCCAGCAACTTACAGGGTGAGAACACTGAAGCTTTCTTT. Translation: CASNLQGENTEAFF.

This clonotype occurred a few times. The V call is TRBV7-7, the J call TRBJ2-5; 7 positions match TRBD2. Germline CDR1 reads SSHAT; CDR2 reads FNYEAQ (reference sequence). The CDR3 covers 14 residues. With V trimmed by 4 bases and J by 5 bases, 7 bases remained unmatched. DNA for the CDR3: TGTGCCAGCAGCTCCGGGGGGTTTTTGGAGACCCAGTACTTC. Protein product: CASSSGGFLETQYF.

The genes are TRBV7-2 and TRBJ2-3, with D unclear. This CDR3 has 14 residues. Between the trimmed V and J ends, which lost 1 base and 2 bases, there was a span of 7 bases. Germline CDR1 is SGHTA and CDR2 is FQGNSA. CDR3 DNA: TGTGCCAGCAGCTTAGTTCCTATCACAGATACGCAGTATTTT. This codes for CASSLVPITDTQYF.

This chain links TRBV7-2 with TRBJ2-7; weak D call: TRBD1 (5 bases). The V gene lost 5 bases and the J gene lost 6 bases, with 23 bases spanning the gap. CDR3 length: 16 amino acids. Germline V gene sequence: CDR1 SGHTA, CDR2 FQGNSA. CDR3 protein: CASSTDSTSRFFEQYF. The CDR3 DNA is TGTGCCAGCAGCACCGACAGCACTTCGAGGTTTTTCGAGCAGTACTTC.

This clonotype was observed many times. The V call is TRBV25-1, the J call TRBJ2-4, with 8 bases fitting TRBD1. Germline V lookup: CDR1 MGHDK, CDR2 SYGVNS. The CDR3 loop spans 14 amino acids. V trimming: 3 bases; J trimming: 9 bases; junction bases outside the gene matches: 7. In nucleotides, the CDR3 is TGTGCCAGCAGTGATACCAGGGGGCTCGGCATTCAGTACTTC. This codes for CASSDTRGLGIQYF.

The chain links TRBV7-2 to TRBJ2-5, with D maybe TRBD2 (6 bases). The V and J ends lost 4 bases and 7 bases respectively, with 16 bases between them. The CDR3 covers 14 residues. CDR1 and CDR2 (germline): SGHTA, FQGNSA. The chain's CDR3 is CASSSMPDGGTQYF. The CDR3 DNA reads TGTGCCAGCAGCTCAATGCCGGACGGGGGGACCCAGTACTTC.

The sample holds a few counts of this clonotype. This chain links TRBV11-1 with TRBJ2-3; 11 bases fit TRBD2. CDR1 is SGHAT and CDR2 is FQDESV in the germline V gene (reference sequence). The J segment lost 3 bases and the V segment lost 3 bases, leaving 2 bases of the junction unmatched. The CDR3 runs to 15 residues. CDR3 in DNA: TGTGCCAGCAGCTTCCCTAGCGGGGGGACAGATACGCAGTATTTT. It translates to CASSFPSGGTDTQYF.

A few counts support this clonotype. This chain joins TRBV18 and TRBJ1-4; possibly TRBD1 for D (6 bases). This CDR3 is 13 amino acids long. V lost 4 bases and J 3 bases, leaving 6 bases between the germline ends. Germline V gives CDR1 KGHSH, CDR2 LQKENI. The CDR3 region has the DNA TGTGCCAGCTCACGACAGGCTAATGAAAAACTGTTTTTT. Residues: CASSRQANEKLFF.

This clonotype has a handful of counts. The V gene is TRBV5-5, the J gene TRBJ2-5, with D possibly TRBD1 on 5 matching bases. This CDR3 contains 13 residues. V was pared by 3 bases and J by 5 bases, with 11 bases between. Germline V lookup: CDR1 SGHKS, CDR2 YYEKEE (reference sequence). The CDR3 region is CASSSTPGETQYF. The CDR3, as DNA: TGTGCCAGCAGCTCTACCCCAGGGGAGACCCAGTACTTC.

The sample holds a few counts of this clonotype. This sequence joins TRBV7-3 and TRBJ1-1, with D perhaps TRBD1 (5 bases). This CDR3 is built from 13 residues. The germline V gene encodes CDR1 SGHTA and CDR2 FQGTGA. Trimming took off 5 bases at V and 7 bases at J, with 14 bases between the two ends. The DNA for the CDR3 is TGTGCCAGCAGCCCCGGGACGCCAAATGAAGCTTTCTTT. Residues: CASSPGTPNEAFF.

This clonotype showed up many times. V and J are TRBV12-3 or TRBV12-4 and TRBJ1-2, with 7 bases matching TRBD1. J lost 0 bases, V lost 6 bases, and 10 bases had no gene match. The CDR3 has 16 residues. The CDR3 protein is CASRRQGGFSNYGYTF. DNA of the CDR3: TGTGCCAGCAGACGACAGGGCGGTTTTTCTAACTATGGCTACACCTTC.

Here the CDR3 DNA reads TGTGCCAGCAGAGATGCGTTGGGAAGCGGCGAGCAGTACGTC. It codes for CASRDALGSGEQYV. The chain links TRBV6-6 to TRBJ2-7; D perhaps matches TRBD2 (5 bases). The CDR3 is made up of 14 amino acids. Trimming left V 6 bases short and J 6 bases short, with 18 bases between. Germline CDR1 reads MNHNY; CDR2 reads SVGAGI (reference sequence).

This clonotype was seen ten or more times. The chain employs TRBV10-1 and TRBJ2-7; no clear D. The CDR3 extends over 12 amino acids. The ends were cut back, 2 bases at V and 3 bases at J, with 5 bases in the middle. The germline V gene encodes CDR1 WNHNN and CDR2 SYGVQD (reference sequence). Here the CDR3 DNA reads TGCGCCAGCAGTGAGCCGGGCTACGAGCAGTACTTC. It yields the protein CASSEPGYEQYF.

The rearrangement uses TRBV10-1 and TRBJ2-1; D is ambiguous. Per the germline V gene, CDR1 is WNHNN and CDR2 is SYGVQD (reference sequence). V lost 1 base, J lost 6 bases, and 7 bases lay in between. The CDR3 totals 13 residues. The CDR3 sequence is CASSELLGNEQFF. The CDR3 coding sequence is TGCGCCAGCAGTGAGTTATTAGGCAATGAGCAGTTCTTC.

This clonotype occurred a few times. The chain combines TRBV18 with TRBJ2-7; no clear D gene. The V gene lost 3 bases and the J gene lost 1 base, with 7 bases spanning the gap. Germline V gene sequence: CDR1 KGHSH, CDR2 LQKENI. The CDR3 runs 13 residues. CDR3 bases: TGTGCCAGCTCACCCGCCGGGTCCTACGAGCAGTACGTC. Its translation is CASSPAGSYEQYV.

This clonotype has only a few counts. This chain uses TRBV28 with TRBJ1-1, with D possibly being TRBD1 (5 bases). Trimming stripped 6 bases from V and 6 bases from J, with 8 bases between. Germline-derived CDR1 and CDR2 are MDHEN and SYDVKM. The CDR3 length is 11 residues. CDR3 loop: CASRLTAEAFF. CDR3 sequence (DNA): TGTGCCAGCAGGTTGACAGCTGAAGCTTTCTTT.

The gene calls are TRBV12-3 or TRBV12-4 and TRBJ2-1; 9 bases match TRBD1. With V trimmed by 8 bases and J by 3 bases, 5 bases remained unmatched. The CDR3 totals 14 residues. Here the CDR3 reads CASRGTGNYNEQFF. The DNA of the CDR3 is TGTGCCAGCCGGGGGACAGGGAACTACAATGAGCAGTTCTTC.

CDR3 residues: CASSREGTWHEQYF. CDR3 nucleotide sequence: TGCGCCAGCAGCCGTGAGGGTACATGGCACGAGCAGTACTTC. This chain connects TRBV4-3 to TRBJ2-7; D possibly corresponds to TRBD2 (5 bases). Trimming cost V 4 bases and J 5 bases, with 15 bases left between them. The CDR3 covers 14 residues. CDR1 and CDR2 from the germline V gene are LGHNA and YSLEER.

This clonotype has more than one count but fewer than ten. The DNA of the CDR3 is TGCGCCAGCAGCCACCTAGGACTAGCGGGGGGGTCGGCTTCCTACAATGAGCAGTTCTTC. Protein product: CASSHLGLAGGSASYNEQFF. The chain uses TRBV4-1 and TRBJ2-1; 15 nucleotides line up with TRBD2. Germline assignment: CDR1 MGHRA and CDR2 YSYEKL. This CDR3 is built from 20 residues. V was clipped by 3 bases and J by 1 base; unmatched bases: 10.

This clonotype appeared a few times. The V and J genes are TRBV5-1 and TRBJ2-1; the D gene is possibly TRBD2 (5 bases). CDR3 length: 14 amino acids. The germline V gene encodes CDR1 SGHRS and CDR2 YFSETQ. V was shortened by 4 bases and J by 8 bases, with 16 bases between the two germline ends. The CDR3 reads CASSLLAQGHEQFF. The CDR3 DNA reads TGCGCCAGCAGCCTTCTAGCCCAAGGACATGAGCAGTTCTTC.

This clonotype was found a few times. The CDR3 here is CASSFFPRNRQGRNTEAFF. CDR3 in DNA: TGCGCCAGCAGCTTCTTCCCACGCAACCGCCAGGGGCGGAACACTGAAGCTTTCTTT. V usage is TRBV5-1 and J usage is TRBJ1-1; a possible D gene is TRBD1 (6 bases). CDR3 size: 19 residues. CDR1 is SGHRS and CDR2 is YFSETQ in the germline V gene. The V and J ends lost 2 bases and 1 base respectively, with 24 bases between them.

This clonotype was recorded a few times. The rearrangement joins TRBV6-5 to TRBJ2-6, with D possibly matching TRBD2 (6 bases). The CDR3 length is 16 residues. Per the germline V gene, CDR1 is MNHEY and CDR2 is SVGAGI. V gave up 8 bases and J gave up 0 bases, with 14 bases separating them. In DNA form, the CDR3 reads TGTGCCAGCGGGGACGGAGGGCACTCTGGGGCCAACGTCCTGACTTTC. It codes for CASGDGGHSGANVLTF.

V and J are TRBV27 and TRBJ1-1; the D is unclear. The CDR3 length is 14 residues. Trimming took 7 bases from V and 1 from J, leaving 13 bases between them. Germline V lookup: CDR1 MNHEY, CDR2 SMNVEV (reference sequence). DNA of the CDR3: TGTGCCAGCAACCGCGCAGGTGGGAACACTGAAGCTTTCTTT. This gives the protein CASNRAGGNTEAFF.

This chain links TRBV2 with TRBJ2-3; no clear D gene. Germline CDR1 SNHLY, CDR2 FYNNEI. V was clipped by 4 bases and J by 9 bases, with 20 bases between them. This CDR3 contains 15 residues. For the CDR3, the DNA is TGTGCCAGCAGTGTTTTCGGAAACGAAAAGGAGACGCAGTATTTT. Protein sequence: CASSVFGNEKETQYF.